This paragraph reports one TCR beta chain. Its antigen is still unknown. The record originates from a study of T cells in Graves' hyperthyroidism and ophthalmopathy. Study results and limitations: Ophthalmopathy stood apart from stable hyperthyroidism in a 13 V-J model.

RNA transcripts were the template for amplifying TCR beta CDR3 regions. Carried out on the TCR CDR3, a first-round RT-PCR used the HTBI primer set. TCRdb called the multiplex PCR reads again in MiXCR, with one record for every CDR3 protein. The sample consists of hundreds of thousands of distinct CDR3 sequences, 35% of them appearing once. The sample was blood. The TCR originated in a woman aged 40 to 50 with Graves' hyperthyroidism.

This CDR3 is CASIDSGPVETQYF. CDR3 nucleotides: TGTGCCAGCATCGACTCCGGGCCGGTGGAGACCCAGTACTTC. The chain employs TRBV6-1 and TRBJ2-5; no clear D gene. The CDR3 is 14 residues long. Germline V gene data show CDR1 as MNHNS and CDR2 as SASEGT. Trimming shortened V by 7 bases and J by 5 bases, and 17 bases separated the two germline ends.